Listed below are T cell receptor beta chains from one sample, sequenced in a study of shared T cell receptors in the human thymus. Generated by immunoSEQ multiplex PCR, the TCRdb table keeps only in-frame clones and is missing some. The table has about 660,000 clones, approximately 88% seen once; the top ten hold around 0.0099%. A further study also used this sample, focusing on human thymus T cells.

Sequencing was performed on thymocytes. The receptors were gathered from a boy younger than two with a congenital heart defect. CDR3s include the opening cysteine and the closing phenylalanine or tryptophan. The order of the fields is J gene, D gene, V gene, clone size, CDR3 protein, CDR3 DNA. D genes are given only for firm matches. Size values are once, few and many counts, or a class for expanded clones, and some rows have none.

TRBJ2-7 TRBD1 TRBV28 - CASSSPRTGPYEQYF TGTGCCAGCAGTTCCCCCCGGACAGGACCCTACGAGCAGTACTTC
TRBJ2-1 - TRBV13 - CASSFWQDEQFF TGTGCCAGCAGCTTCTGGCAGGATGAGCAGTTCTTC
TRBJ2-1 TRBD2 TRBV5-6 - CASNNAAGNYNEQFF TGTGCCAGCAACAACGCAGCGGGAAACTACAATGAGCAGTTCTTC
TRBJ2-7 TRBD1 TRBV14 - CASSQDLDSQGDEQYF TGTGCCAGCAGCCAAGATTTAGATTCCCAGGGGGACGAGCAGTACTTC
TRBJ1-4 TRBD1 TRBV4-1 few CASSLGGDRGNEKLFF TGCGCCAGCAGCCTCGGCGGGGACAGAGGGAATGAAAAACTGTTTTTT
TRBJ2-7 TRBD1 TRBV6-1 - CASSEGQGPDYEQYF TGTGCCAGCAGTGAAGGACAGGGGCCAGACTACGAGCAGTACTTC
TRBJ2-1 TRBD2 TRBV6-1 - CATKGGRSYNEQFF TGTGCCACCAAGGGCGGGAGATCCTACAATGAGCAGTTCTTC
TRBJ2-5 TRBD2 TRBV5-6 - CASRLLAGGRETQYF TGTGCCAGCAGATTACTAGCGGGAGGAAGGGAGACCCAGTACTTC
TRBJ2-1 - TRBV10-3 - CATRGLIEHQLF TGTGCCACCCGGGGACTTATTGAGCATCAGCTCTTC
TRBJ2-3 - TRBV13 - CASRTWTSTDTQYF TGTGCCAGCAGAACCTGGACTAGCACAGATACGCAGTATTTT
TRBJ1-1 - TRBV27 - CASSVYRVPNTEAFF TGTGCCAGCAGTGTCTACAGGGTCCCGAACACTGAAGCTTTCTTT
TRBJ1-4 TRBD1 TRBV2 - CASSPGQGGTNEKLFF TGTGCCAGCAGCCCTGGACAGGGAGGAACTAATGAAAAACTGTTTTTT
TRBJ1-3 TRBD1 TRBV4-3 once CASSQVGTGVSGNTIYF TGCGCCAGCAGCCAAGTCGGGACAGGCGTCTCTGGAAACACCATATATTTT
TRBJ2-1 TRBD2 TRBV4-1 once CASSQDRGRDPSYNEQFF TGCGCCAGCAGCCAAGATAGAGGGAGGGATCCTTCCTACAATGAGCAGTTCTTC
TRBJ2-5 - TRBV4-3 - CASSQDNSRETQYF TGCGCCAGCAGCCAAGACAATTCCCGGGAGACCCAGTACTTC
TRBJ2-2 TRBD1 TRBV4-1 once CASSQRTGTVGELFF TGCGCCAGCAGTCAAAGGACAGGGACGGTCGGGGAGCTGTTTTTT
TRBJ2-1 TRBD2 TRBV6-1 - CASSLTSGRGNEQFF TGTGCCAGCAGTCTGACTAGCGGGAGGGGCAATGAGCAGTTCTTC
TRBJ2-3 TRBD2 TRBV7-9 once CASSAFWGGDTDTQYF TGTGCCAGCAGCGCATTCTGGGGAGGGGACACAGATACGCAGTATTTT
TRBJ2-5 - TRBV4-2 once CASSQEGSGTQYF TGTGCCAGCAGCCAAGAAGGGAGTGGGACCCAGTACTTC
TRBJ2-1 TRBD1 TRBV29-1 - CSVAPGQRPNEQFF TGCAGCGTTGCACCGGGACAGCGTCCTAATGAGCAGTTCTTC
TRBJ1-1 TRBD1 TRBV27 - CASSKPRGRDTEAFF TGTGCCAGCAGTAAGCCCAGGGGGCGAGACACTGAAGCTTTCTTT
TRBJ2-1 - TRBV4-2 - CASSQPTGARRGYNEQFF TGTGCCAGCAGCCAACCAACAGGAGCGAGGAGGGGCTACAATGAGCAGTTCTTC
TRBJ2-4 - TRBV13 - CASSPILAKNIQYF TGTGCCAGCAGCCCAATACTAGCCAAAAACATTCAGTACTTC
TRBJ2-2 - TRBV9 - CASSVEGQITGELFF TGTGCCAGCAGCGTAGAGGGACAAATCACCGGGGAGCTGTTTTTT
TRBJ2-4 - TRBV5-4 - CASSLDRQGKNIQYF TGTGCCAGCAGCTTGGATCGTCAGGGAAAAAACATTCAGTACTTC
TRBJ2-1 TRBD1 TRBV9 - CASSVGGGDSNEQFF TGTGCCAGCAGCGTAGGAGGGGGCGATTCGAATGAGCAGTTCTTC
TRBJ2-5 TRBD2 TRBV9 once CASSPPGTSGSNETQYF TGTGCCAGCAGCCCCCCCGGGACTAGCGGGAGTAATGAGACCCAGTACTTC
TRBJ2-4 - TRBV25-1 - CASPSWGELAKNIQYF TGTGCCAGTCCGAGTTGGGGGGAACTAGCCAAAAACATTCAGTACTTC
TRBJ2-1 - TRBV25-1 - CASSESPSGESSYNEQFF TGTGCCAGCAGTGAATCTCCCTCGGGGGAGAGCTCCTACAATGAGCAGTTCTTC
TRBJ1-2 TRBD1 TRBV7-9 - CASSYRGPYGYTF TGTGCCAGCAGCTACAGGGGCCCCTATGGCTACACCTTC
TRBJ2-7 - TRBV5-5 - CASNRTGPSYEQYF TGTGCCAGCAACCGAACAGGGCCCTCCTACGAGCAGTACTTC
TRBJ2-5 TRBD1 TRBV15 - CATSQGGDRGGEETQYF TGTGCCACCAGCCAGGGGGGAGACAGGGGTGGGGAAGAGACCCAGTACTTC
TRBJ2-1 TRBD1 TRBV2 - CASSENRGPNEQFF TGTGCCAGCAGTGAGAACAGGGGGCCGAATGAGCAGTTCTTC
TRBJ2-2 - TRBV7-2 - CASGLSQGLTGELFF TGTGCCAGTGGTCTTTCCCAGGGCTTAACCGGGGAGCTGTTTTTT
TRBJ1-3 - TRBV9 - CASSPTGTGNTIYF TGTGCCAGCAGCCCCACAGGGACAGGAAACACCATATATTTT
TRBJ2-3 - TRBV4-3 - CASSQASTAGTDTQYF TGCGCCAGCAGCCAAGCGAGCACAGCGGGCACAGATACGCAGTATTTT
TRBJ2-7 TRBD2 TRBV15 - CATSFPPRSAGEEYEQYF TGTGCCACCAGCTTTCCCCCCCGTTCAGCGGGAGAAGAGTACGAGCAGTACTTC
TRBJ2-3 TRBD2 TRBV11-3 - CASSKVPSGRPDTQYF TGTGCCAGCAGTAAAGTCCCTAGCGGGAGACCAGATACGCAGTATTTT
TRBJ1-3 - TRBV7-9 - CASAGNTIYF TGTGCCAGCGCGGGAAACACCATATATTTT
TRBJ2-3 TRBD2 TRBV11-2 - CASSLDQKRERTDTQYF TGTGCCAGCAGCTTAGATCAAAAGCGGGAGAGGACAGATACGCAGTATTTT
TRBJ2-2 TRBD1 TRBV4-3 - CASSVTTGLVDTGELFF TGCGCCAGCAGCGTAACGACAGGGTTAGTGGACACCGGGGAGCTGTTTTTT
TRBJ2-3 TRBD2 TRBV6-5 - CASSLAGGDTDTQYF TGTGCCAGCAGTTTAGCGGGAGGGGACACAGATACGCAGTATTTT
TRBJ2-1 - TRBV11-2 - CASSLEAGESSYNEQFF TGTGCCAGCAGCTTAGAAGCAGGTGAGAGCTCCTACAATGAGCAGTTCTTC
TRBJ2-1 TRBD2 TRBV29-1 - CSPLAASSYNEQFF TGCAGCCCCCTAGCGGCTAGCTCCTACAATGAGCAGTTCTTC
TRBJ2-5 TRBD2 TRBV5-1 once CASTKRGVPEETQYF TGCGCCAGCACGAAGCGGGGGGTTCCGGAGGAGACCCAGTACTTC
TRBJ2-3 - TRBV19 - CASKTSRSTDTQYF TGTGCCAGTAAGACCTCGAGGAGCACAGATACGCAGTATTTT
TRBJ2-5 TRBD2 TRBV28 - CASRRGGGETQYF TGTGCCAGCAGGCGGGGGGGAGGGGAGACCCAGTACTTC